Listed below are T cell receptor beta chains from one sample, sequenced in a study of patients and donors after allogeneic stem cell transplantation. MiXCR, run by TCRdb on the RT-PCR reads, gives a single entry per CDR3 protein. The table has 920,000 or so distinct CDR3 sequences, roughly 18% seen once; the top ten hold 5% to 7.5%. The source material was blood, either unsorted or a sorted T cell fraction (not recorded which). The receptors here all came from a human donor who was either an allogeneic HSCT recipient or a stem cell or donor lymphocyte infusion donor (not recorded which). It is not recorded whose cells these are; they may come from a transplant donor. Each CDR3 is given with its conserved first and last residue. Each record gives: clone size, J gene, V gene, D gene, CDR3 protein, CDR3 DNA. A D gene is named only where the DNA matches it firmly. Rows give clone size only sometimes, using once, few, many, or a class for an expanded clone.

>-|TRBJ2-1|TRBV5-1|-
CASSLSSRGSYNEQFF
TGCGCCAGCAGCTTGAGTTCGCGGGGCTCCTACAATGAGCAGTTCTTC
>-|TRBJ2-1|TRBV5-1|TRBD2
CASSFNLAGDNNEQFF
TGCGCCAGCAGCTTCAACCTAGCGGGGGATAACAATGAGCAGTTCTTC
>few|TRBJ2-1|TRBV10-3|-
CAISEWGSDEQFF
TGTGCCATCAGTGAATGGGGGTCTGATGAGCAGTTCTTC
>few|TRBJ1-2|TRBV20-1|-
CSARDSLRTIF
TGCAGTGCTAGAGATTCTCTGAGGACTATCTTC
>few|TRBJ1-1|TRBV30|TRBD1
CAWSHPDRDLTEAFF
TGTGCCTGGAGCCACCCTGACAGGGATCTCACTGAAGCTTTCTTT
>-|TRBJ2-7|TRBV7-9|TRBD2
CASSGPGLAGSSYEQYF
TGTGCCAGCAGCGGCCCGGGACTAGCGGGGAGCTCCTACGAGCAGTACTTC
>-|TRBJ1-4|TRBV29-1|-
CSVEGRGEKLFF
TGCAGCGTTGAAGGCAGGGGTGAAAAACTGTTTTTT
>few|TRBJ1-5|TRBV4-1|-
CASSPTDGSNQPQHF
TGCGCCAGCAGCCCCACGGACGGTAGCAATCAGCCCCAGCATTTT
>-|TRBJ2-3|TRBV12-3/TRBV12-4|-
CATPGMGTDTQYF
TGTGCCACCCCGGGAATGGGGACAGATACGCAGTATTTT
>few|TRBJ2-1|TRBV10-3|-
CAISGQHEQFF
TGTGCCATCAGTGGACAGCATGAGCAGTTCTTC
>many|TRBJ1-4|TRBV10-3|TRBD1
CATGQGATNEKLFF
TGTGCCACCGGACAGGGGGCAACTAATGAAAAACTGTTTTTT
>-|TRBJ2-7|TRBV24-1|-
CATAIRERGHEQYF
TGTGCCACAGCAATTAGGGAACGGGGGCACGAGCAGTACTTC
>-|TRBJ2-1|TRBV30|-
CAWNTGVYNEQFF
TGTGCCTGGAACACGGGAGTGTACAATGAGCAGTTCTTC
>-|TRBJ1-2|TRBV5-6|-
CASSLEIGRGGYGYTF
TGTGCCAGCAGCTTGGAAATCGGCAGAGGGGGCTATGGCTACACCTTC
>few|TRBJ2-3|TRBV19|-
CASSISQGNADTQYF
TGTGCCAGTAGTATAAGTCAGGGGAATGCAGATACGCAGTATTTT
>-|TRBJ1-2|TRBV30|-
CAWSWGGGYTF
TGTGCCTGGAGCTGGGGAGGGGGCTACACCTTC
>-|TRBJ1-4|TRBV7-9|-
CASVPRGANEKLFF
TGTGCCAGCGTCCCCCGGGGGGCTAATGAAAAACTGTTTTTT
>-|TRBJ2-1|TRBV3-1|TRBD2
CASSPGTSVEDEQFF
TGTGCCAGCAGCCCCGGGACTAGCGTCGAGGATGAGCAGTTCTTC
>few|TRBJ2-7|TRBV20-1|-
CSASGEASYEQYF
TGCAGTGCTTCGGGGGAAGCTTCCTACGAGCAGTACTTC
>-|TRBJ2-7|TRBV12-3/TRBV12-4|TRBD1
CASSFRQGHRYEQYF
TGTGCCAGCAGTTTCAGACAGGGACATCGCTACGAGCAGTACTTC
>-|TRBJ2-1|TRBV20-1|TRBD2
CSARVSGSREYNEQFF
TGCAGTGCTAGAGTGAGCGGGAGTCGGGAGTACAATGAGCAGTTCTTC
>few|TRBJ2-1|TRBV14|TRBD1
CASSQTGAYLYNEQFF
TGTGCCAGCAGCCAGACAGGGGCCTACCTTTACAATGAGCAGTTCTTC
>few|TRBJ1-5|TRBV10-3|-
CATRTGNQPQHF
TGTGCCACCCGGACGGGGAATCAGCCCCAGCATTTT
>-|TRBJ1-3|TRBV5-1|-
CASSPGTRGDWRSGNTIYF
TGCGCCAGCAGTCCCGGGACAAGGGGCGATTGGAGGTCTGGAAACACCATATATTTT
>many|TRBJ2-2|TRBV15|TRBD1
CATSSGQGNTGELFF
TGTGCCACCAGCAGTGGACAGGGCAACACCGGGGAGCTGTTTTTT
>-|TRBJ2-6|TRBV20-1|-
CSARQGNGANVLTF
TGCAGTGCTAGACAGGGAAATGGGGCCAACGTCCTGACTTTC
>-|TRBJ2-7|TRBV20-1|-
CSARPLGLVYEQYF
TGCAGTGCTAGACCCCTGGGCTTGGTCTACGAGCAGTACTTC
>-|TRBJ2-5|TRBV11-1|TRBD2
CASSSRTSGSGIQETQYF
TGTGCCAGCAGCTCGCGGACTAGCGGGAGTGGAATCCAAGAGACCCAGTACTTC
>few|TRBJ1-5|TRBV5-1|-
CASSLSGVRNQPQHF
TGCGCCAGCAGCTTGAGCGGGGTACGCAATCAGCCCCAGCATTTT
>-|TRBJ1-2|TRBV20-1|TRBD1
CSAATGTGGGYTF
TGCAGTGCCGCAACCGGGACAGGGGGCGGCTACACCTTC
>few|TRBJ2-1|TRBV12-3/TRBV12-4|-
CASKRAWSTRGLSYNEQFF
TGTGCCAGCAAGAGGGCATGGAGTACTAGGGGTCTTTCCTACAATGAGCAGTTCTTC
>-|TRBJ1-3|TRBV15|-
CATSGSGNTIYF
TGTGCCACCAGCGGGAGCGGAAACACCATATATTTT
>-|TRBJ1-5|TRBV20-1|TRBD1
CSASRPRGNQPQHF
TGCAGTGCTAGTAGGCCCAGGGGGAATCAGCCCCAGCATTTT
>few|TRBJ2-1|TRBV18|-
CASSPATRHLGRGDEQFF
TGTGCCAGCTCACCAGCTACACGCCATCTAGGGCGGGGAGATGAGCAGTTCTTC
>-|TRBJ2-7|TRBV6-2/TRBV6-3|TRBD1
CASGQAYEQYF
TGTGCCAGCGGACAGGCGTACGAGCAGTACTTC
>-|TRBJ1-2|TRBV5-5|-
CASSLDGLYGYTF
TGTGCCAGCAGCCTCGACGGACTCTATGGCTACACCTTC
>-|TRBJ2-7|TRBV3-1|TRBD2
CASSRGLGEQYF
TGTGCCAGCAGCCGAGGACTAGGGGAGCAGTACTTC
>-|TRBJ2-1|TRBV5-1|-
CASSPNGEYNEQFF
TGCGCCAGCAGCCCGAACGGGGAATACAATGAGCAGTTCTTC
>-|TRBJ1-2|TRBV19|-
CASSIDGYGYTF
TGTGCCAGTAGTATCGATGGCTATGGCTACACCTTC
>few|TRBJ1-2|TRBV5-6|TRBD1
CASSLYPGQINYGYTF
TGTGCCAGCAGCTTGTATCCGGGACAGATTAACTATGGCTACACCTTC
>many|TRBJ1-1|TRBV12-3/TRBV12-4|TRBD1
CASSLTGTMNTEAFF
TGTGCCAGCAGTCTGACAGGGACCATGAACACTGAAGCTTTCTTT
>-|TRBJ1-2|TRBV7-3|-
CASSQGNYGGYTF
TGTGCCAGCAGCCAAGGGAATTATGGCGGCTACACCTTC
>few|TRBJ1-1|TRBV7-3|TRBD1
CASSLKGQGMNTEAFF
TGTGCCAGCAGCTTAAAGGGACAGGGCATGAACACTGAAGCTTTCTTT
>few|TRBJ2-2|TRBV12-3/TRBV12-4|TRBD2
CASSLDLAGSTGELFF
TGTGCCAGCAGTTTAGATCTAGCGGGAAGCACCGGGGAGCTGTTTTTT
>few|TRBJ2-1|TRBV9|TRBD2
CASSSTGTSSYNEQFF
TGTGCCAGCAGCTCAACCGGGACTAGCTCCTACAATGAGCAGTTCTTC
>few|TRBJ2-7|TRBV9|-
CASSPQWSVSHEQYF
TGTGCCAGCAGCCCGCAATGGTCCGTTTCCCACGAGCAGTACTTC
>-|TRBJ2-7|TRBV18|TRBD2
CASSTLPGTRGYEQYF
TGTGCCAGCTCCACACTTCCGGGGACTAGGGGCTACGAGCAGTACTTC
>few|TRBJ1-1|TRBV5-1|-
CASSRTGTYMNTEAFF
TGCGCCAGCAGCAGAACCGGGACTTACATGAACACTGAAGCTTTCTTT
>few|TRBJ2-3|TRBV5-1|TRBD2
CASSSRTGGDTQYF
TGCGCCAGCAGCTCGAGAACGGGAGGAGATACGCAGTATTTT
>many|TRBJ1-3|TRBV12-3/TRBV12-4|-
CASSSGRNTIYF
TGTGCCAGCAGTTCGGGAAGAAACACCATATATTTT
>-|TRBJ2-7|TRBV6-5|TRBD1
CASSYLGTGVHEQYF
TGTGCCAGCAGTTACCTCGGGACAGGGGTTCACGAGCAGTACTTC
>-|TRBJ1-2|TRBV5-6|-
CASSLATAYGYTF
TGTGCCAGCAGCTTGGCGACAGCCTATGGCTACACCTTC
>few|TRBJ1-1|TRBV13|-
CASTGGTEEAFF
TGTGCCAGCACTGGGGGCACGGAAGAAGCTTTCTTT
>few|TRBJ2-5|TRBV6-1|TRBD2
CASSDGLAGGETQYF
TGTGCCAGCAGTGATGGACTAGCGGGAGGGGAGACCCAGTACTTC